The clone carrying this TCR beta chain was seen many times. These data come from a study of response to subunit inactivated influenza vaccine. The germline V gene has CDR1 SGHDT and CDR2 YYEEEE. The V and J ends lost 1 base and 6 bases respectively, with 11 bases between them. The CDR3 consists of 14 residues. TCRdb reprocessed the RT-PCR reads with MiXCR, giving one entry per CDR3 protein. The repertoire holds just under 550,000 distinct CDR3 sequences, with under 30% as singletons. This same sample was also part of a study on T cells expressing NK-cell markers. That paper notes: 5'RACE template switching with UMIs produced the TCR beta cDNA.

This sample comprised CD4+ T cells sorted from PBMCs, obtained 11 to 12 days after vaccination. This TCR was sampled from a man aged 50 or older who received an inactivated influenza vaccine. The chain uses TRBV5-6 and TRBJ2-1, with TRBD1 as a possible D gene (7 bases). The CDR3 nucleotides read TGTGCCAGCAGCTTGCCAGGGGGAGGCAATGAGCAGTTCTTC. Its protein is CASSLPGGGNEQFF. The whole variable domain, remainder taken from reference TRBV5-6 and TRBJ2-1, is DAGVTQSPTHLIKTRGQQVTLRCSPKSGHDTVSWYQQALGQGPQFIFQYYEEEERQRGNFPDRFSGHQFPNYSSELNVNALLLGDSALYLCASSLPGGGNEQFFGPGTRLTVL.